These 21 T cell receptor beta chains share one sample of origin, sequenced in a study of T-cell reconstitution after alpha-beta-depleted transplantation in children. Unique molecular identifiers were used in preparing the TCRbeta library. TCRdb re-derived calls from the PCR reads in MiXCR, one entry per CDR3 protein. The sample lists hundreds of thousands of distinct CDR3 sequences, over 20% seen once, with less than 3.5% in the top ten. The sequenced sample was PBMCs, obtained before TCRalphabeta/CD19-depleted stem cell transplant. These TCRs come from a girl aged 2-15 years with Fanconi anemia, due to receive a stem cell transplant.

This clonotype was picked up many times. This chain uses TRBV29-1 with TRBJ1-6; D ambiguous. Germline CDR1 SQVTM, CDR2 ANQGSEA. The CDR3 runs to 14 residues. The germline V and J ends were trimmed by 4 bases and 8 bases, with 15 bases remaining between them. CDR3 nucleotide sequence: TGCAGCGTTGCGATAGAGGGTCGGGATTCACCCCTCCACTTT. Its protein is CSVAIEGRDSPLHF.

There are a few counts of this clonotype. This sequence joins TRBV29-1 and TRBJ2-7, with D maybe TRBD1 (7 bases). Between the trimmed V and J ends, which lost 7 bases and 0 bases, there was a span of 13 bases. The CDR3 has 13 amino acids. Germline CDR1 is SQVTM and CDR2 is ANQGSEA. CDR3 region: CSAGQDYSYEQYF. In nucleotides, the CDR3 is TGCAGCGCTGGACAGGACTACTCCTACGAGCAGTACTTC.

The sample holds many counts of this clonotype. The chain is built from TRBV20-1 and TRBJ2-1; TRBD2 agrees at 8 bases. The CDR3 has 15 amino acids. CDR1 is DFQATT, CDR2 SNEGSKA, per germline (reference sequence). V trimming: 3 bases; J trimming: 1 base; junction bases outside the gene matches: 5. This CDR3 reads CSASDSGSSYNEQFF. CDR3 nucleotides: TGCAGTGCTAGTGACAGCGGGAGTTCCTACAATGAGCAGTTCTTC.

The chain has TRBV6-6 and TRBJ2-7; D not resolved. V lost 1 base to trimming and J lost 6 bases, with 4 bases between them. Germline CDR1 and CDR2: MNHNY and SVGAGI (reference sequence). The CDR3 totals 11 residues. The CDR3 region is CASSYLGEQYF. The DNA of the CDR3 is TGTGCCAGCAGTTACTTAGGCGAGCAGTACTTC.

This clonotype was detected many times. The V and J genes are TRBV7-2 and TRBJ2-3; D remains ambiguous. The CDR3 is made up of 12 amino acids. The V gene lost 5 bases and the J gene lost 5 bases, with 8 bases spanning the gap. Germline-derived CDR1 and CDR2 are SGHTA and FQGNSA. CDR3 in amino acids: CASSPTRDTQYF. CDR3 nucleotide sequence: TGTGCCAGCAGCCCTACGAGAGATACGCAGTATTTT.

V and J are TRBV5-1 and TRBJ1-2, with D tentatively TRBD1 (5 bases). This CDR3 region has 15 residues. V was pared by 4 bases and J by 1 base, with 14 bases between. The germline V gene encodes CDR1 SGHRS and CDR2 YFSETQ. CDR3 sequence reads: CASSQGLGINYGYTF. The CDR3 nucleotides are TGCGCCAGCAGCCAGGGACTCGGGATTAACTATGGCTACACCTTC. The full variable domain, with the rest looked up from reference TRBV5-1 and TRBJ1-2, is KAGVTQTPRYLIKTRGQQVTLSCSPISGHRSVSWYQQTPGQGLQFLFEYFSETQRNKGNFPGRFSGRQFSNSRSEMNVSTLELGDSALYLCASSQGLGINYGYTFGSGTRLTVV.

This clonotype came up a few times. The V and J genes are TRBV7-8 and TRBJ2-7, with D possibly TRBD2 on 6 matching bases. The CDR3 has 14 residues. Germline V lookup: CDR1 SGHVS, CDR2 FQNEAQ. V shed 5 bases and J shed 4 bases, with 15 bases lying between them. The CDR3 loop is CASSPDRRVYEQYF. CDR3 coding DNA: TGTGCCAGCAGCCCCGATCGGAGGGTATACGAGCAGTACTTC. Full variable domain (rest looked up from reference TRBV7-8 and TRBJ2-7): GAGVSQSPRYKVAKRGQDVALRCDPISGHVSLFWYQQALGQGPEFLTYFQNEAQLDKSGLPSDRFFAERPEGSVSTLKIQRTQQEDSAVYLCASSPDRRVYEQYFGPGTRLTVT.

This clonotype was recorded many times. The rearrangement joins TRBV20-1 to TRBJ2-7; D remains unclear. CDR1 and CDR2 from the germline V gene are DFQATT and SNEGSKA (reference sequence). The CDR3 has 13 amino acids. Trimming removed 5 bases from V and 0 bases from J, with 11 bases in between. DNA for the CDR3: TGCAGTGCTGGCCCGTATAGCTCCTACGAGCAGTACTTC. This gives the protein CSAGPYSSYEQYF.

This CDR3 reads CASSQGRQETQYF. DNA for the CDR3: TGTGCCAGCAGCCAGGGACGACAAGAGACCCAGTACTTC. The chain carries TRBV11-3 and TRBJ2-5; the D gene could be TRBD1 or TRBD2 (5 bases each). CDR3 length: 13 amino acids. Trimming cost V 5 bases and J 2 bases, with 9 bases left between them. Germline V gene sequence: CDR1 SGHNT, CDR2 YENEEA.

About this clonotype itself: Just one base apart from a much larger clone, this may be a read error. V is TRBV29-1 and J is TRBJ2-7; no definite D call. V was cut by 4 bases and J by 6 bases, with 1 base left in between. In germline, CDR1 is SQVTM, CDR2 ANQGSEA. The CDR3 has 8 residues. The CDR3 reads CSVGEQYF. Here the CDR3 DNA reads TGCAGCGTTGGCGAGCAGTACTTC.

The V and J genes are TRBV29-1 and TRBJ2-1; 9 bases agree with TRBD2. Germline CDR1 and CDR2: SQVTM and ANQGSEA. The junction had 7 bases not matched to a gene; V was cut back by 6 bases and J by 4 bases. This CDR3 comprises 14 residues. This CDR3 reads CSVRAGGLYNEQFF. The CDR3 DNA is TGCAGCGTCAGAGCGGGAGGCTTGTACAATGAGCAGTTCTTC.

In this sample, this clonotype turned up many times. The chain is built from TRBV4-1 and TRBJ2-1; no firm D call. The CDR3 runs to 13 residues. V shed 4 bases and J shed 4 bases, with 8 bases lying between them. From germline, CDR1 is MGHRA and CDR2 YSYEKL. CDR3 sequence: CASSRGQYNEQFF. The DNA of the CDR3 is TGCGCCAGCAGCCGGGGTCAGTACAATGAGCAGTTCTTC.

This clonotype appeared many times. This chain uses TRBV5-6 with TRBJ2-5; the D is unclear. In germline, CDR1 is SGHDT, CDR2 YYEEEE. The V gene lost 0 bases and the J gene lost 1 base, with 4 bases spanning the gap. The CDR3 is 13 residues long. CDR3 bases: TGTGCCAGCAGCTTGGGGAGCCAAGAGACCCAGTACTTC. This gives the protein CASSLGSQETQYF.

The CDR3 reads CSVGAGGQETQYF. The CDR3 nucleotides read TGCAGCGTTGGGGCGGGGGGGCAAGAGACCCAGTACTTC. The chain recombines TRBV29-1 with TRBJ2-5, with 9 nucleotides matching TRBD2. The V gene's germline CDR1 is SQVTM and CDR2 ANQGSEA. V was clipped by 4 bases and J by 2 bases; unmatched bases: 2. The length of the CDR3 is 13 residues.

This clonotype was seen only a few times. The chain is built from TRBV29-1 and TRBJ2-3; TRBD1 matches 8 bases. The ends lost 7 bases at V and 5 bases at J; junction bases unmatched: 5. CDR1 and CDR2 (germline): SQVTM, ANQGSEA. The CDR3 sequence is 12 residues long. The CDR3 here is CSGLQGEDTQYF. The CDR3 nucleotides read TGCAGCGGATTACAGGGGGAAGATACGCAGTATTTT.

This chain uses TRBV28 with TRBJ2-1, with D perhaps matching TRBD2 (7 bases). The CDR3 length is 16 residues. Germline-derived CDR1 and CDR2 are MDHEN and SYDVKM. The V end lost 4 bases, the J end lost 12 bases, and 25 bases lay between the germline ends. DNA of the CDR3: TGTGCCAGCAGTTCCGTGGTTGGGGGGGCGAAGTGGAGGCAGTTCTTC. Protein sequence: CASSSVVGGAKWRQFF.

This rearrangement joins TRBV27 to TRBJ2-7; D is perhaps TRBD2 (6 bases). The germline gives CDR1 MNHEY, CDR2 SMNVEV (reference sequence). CDR3 length: 15 residues. Trimming removed 5 bases from V and 0 bases from J, with 14 bases in between. DNA for the CDR3: TGTGCCAGCAGTAGTATCCGGGACTTCTCCTACGAGCAGTACTTC. Residues: CASSSIRDFSYEQYF.

This clonotype has a single count. The V call is TRBV12-3 or TRBV12-4, the J call TRBJ2-5; no definite D call. V lost 7 bases and J 4 bases, leaving 13 bases between the germline ends. The CDR3 spans 13 residues. The CDR3, as DNA: TGTGCCAGCACCCCGGCCAGACGAGAGACCCAGTACTTC. Encoded protein: CASTPARRETQYF.

In this sample, this clonotype turned up a few times. Its ends do not fully match the called genes, so a read error is possible. This chain links TRBV11-2 with TRBJ2-3; D possibly corresponds to TRBD2 (7 bases). CDR1 and CDR2 (germline): SGHAT, FQNNGV. There are 14 residues in the CDR3. Here the CDR3 DNA reads TGTGCCAGCAGCAGGGGGACTACTTTCGATAGGCAGTATTTT. It is translated as CASSRGTTFDRQYF.

This clonotype was counted at least ten times. V is TRBV12-3 or TRBV12-4 and J is TRBJ1-2, with TRBD1 as a possible D gene (5 bases). CDR3 length equals 14 residues. Trimming removed 5 bases from V and 7 bases from J, with 17 bases in between. For the CDR3, the DNA is TGTGCCAGCAGTGGAGATCAGGGCTTGGGTGGCTACACCTTC. Its protein product is CASSGDQGLGGYTF.

The rearrangement joins TRBV10-1 to TRBJ1-2; no firm D call. The ends were cut back, 6 bases at V and 4 bases at J, with 18 bases in the middle. Germline CDR1 WNHNN, CDR2 SYGVQD (reference sequence). CDR3 length: 15 amino acids. CDR3 in amino acids: CASSPTRGPFYGYTF. The DNA of the CDR3 is TGCGCCAGCAGCCCAACACGGGGTCCCTTCTATGGCTACACCTTC.